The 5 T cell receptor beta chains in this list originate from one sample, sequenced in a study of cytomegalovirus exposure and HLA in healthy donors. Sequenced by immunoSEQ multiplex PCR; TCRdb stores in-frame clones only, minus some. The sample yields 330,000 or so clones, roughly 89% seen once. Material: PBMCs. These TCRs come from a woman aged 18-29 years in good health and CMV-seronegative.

CDR3 DNA sequence: TGTGCCAGCAGTGAGCTGGGACAGGGAGGCACTGAAGCTTTCTTT. Protein: CASSELGQGGTEAFF. The chain combines TRBV2 with TRBJ1-1; 9 bases line up with TRBD1. In germline, CDR1 is SNHLY, CDR2 FYNNEI. The CDR3 runs to 15 residues. Trimming took 3 bases from V and 4 from J; bases not matched to a gene: 6.

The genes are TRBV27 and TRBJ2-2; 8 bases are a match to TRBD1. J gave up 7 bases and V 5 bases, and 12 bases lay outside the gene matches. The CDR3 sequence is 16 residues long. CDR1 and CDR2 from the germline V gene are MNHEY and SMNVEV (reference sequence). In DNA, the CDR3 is TGTGCCAGCAGTCTGCCCCCGACAGGGGCAGGCGGGGAGCTGTTTTTT. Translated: CASSLPPTGAGGELFF.

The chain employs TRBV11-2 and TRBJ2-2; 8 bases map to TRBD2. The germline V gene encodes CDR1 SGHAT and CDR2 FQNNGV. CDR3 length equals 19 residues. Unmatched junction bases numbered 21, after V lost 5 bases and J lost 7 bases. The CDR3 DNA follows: TGTGCCAGCAGCCATAGCCCATTCGGACGGGAGGGCCTTAACGGGGAGCTGTTTTTT. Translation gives CASSHSPFGREGLNGELFF. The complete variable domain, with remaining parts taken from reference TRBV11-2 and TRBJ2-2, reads EAGVAQSPRYKIIEKRQSVAFWCNPISGHATLYWYQQILGQGPKLLIQFQNNGVVDDSQLPKDRFSAERLKGVDSTLKIQPAKLEDSAVYLCASSHSPFGREGLNGELFFGEGSRLTVL.

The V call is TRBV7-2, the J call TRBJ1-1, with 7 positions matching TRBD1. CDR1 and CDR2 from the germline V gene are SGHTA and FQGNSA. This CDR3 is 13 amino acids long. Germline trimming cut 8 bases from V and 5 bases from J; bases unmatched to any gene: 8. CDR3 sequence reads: CASGRQGGTEAFF. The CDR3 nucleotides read TGTGCCAGCGGAAGACAGGGCGGGACTGAAGCTTTCTTT.

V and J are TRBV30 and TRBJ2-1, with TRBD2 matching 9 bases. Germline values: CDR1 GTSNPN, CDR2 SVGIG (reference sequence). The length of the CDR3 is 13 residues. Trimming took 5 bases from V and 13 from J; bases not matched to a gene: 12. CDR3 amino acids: CAWDIGREGPQFF. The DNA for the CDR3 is TGTGCCTGGGACATCGGGCGGGAGGGCCCCCAGTTCTTC.